This T cell receptor (beta chain) comes out of a study of T cells in severe cutaneous drug reactions (dated by TCRdb to between 2018 and 2021). In the study overall: Recruitment took place between about 2010 and 2019, drawing patients from Taiwan, Thailand and a European registry network. Only patients with a probable or definite SJS/TEN or DRESS diagnosis by RegiSCAR criteria were enrolled. The culprit drug was assigned using the Naranjo algorithm and the ALDEN drug causality algorithm. Patients in either the acute or the recovery stage provided biological samples, such as blister fluids/cells and PBMC. The study combined bulk TCR sequencing with single-cell sequencing, quantitative PCR validation, functional assays and transgenic mouse experiments. Libraries used iRepertoire multiplex PCR; authors cited a comparison showing similar capture of abundant clonotypes across iRepertoire and 5' RACE methods with or without UMI. On the study overall, not on this receptor specifically: All seven CBZ-SJS/TEN blister samples contained a public TCRbeta CDR3 (mean approximately 14%), which was undetectable or scarce in tolerant-control and healthy-donor PBMC. CBZ-SJS/TEN patients showed strongly increased TRBV12-4 usage, with an average of roughly 32% in blister cells and around 5% in PBMC. Whether the public TCR generalizes to SJS/TEN caused by other drugs was noted by the authors as still needing further study.

For both bulk and single-cell sequencing, libraries were prepared with the iRepertoire multiplex PCR system using TCR subtype-specific primers. Multiplex PCR using primers aimed at the V, D and J gene regions produced the bulk TCR beta libraries. Each sample contributed roughly 100-500 ng of RNA as input for preparing the bulk TCR library. Bulk TCR beta amplicons were sequenced on an Illumina MiSeq. The published analysis was carried out like this. Sample misassignments and low-quality sequencing reads were filtered out during quality control steps. The amino acids lying between the V-gene Y[YFLI]C motif and the J-segment [FW]GXGT motif were defined as CDR3. The IMGT database was followed for TRBV and TRBJ gene assignments and CDR3 clonotypes. TRBV expression in each sample was normalized to the mean of the same gene in PBMC from roughly 47 healthy donors. The reads were reprocessed in TCRdb, with one entry per CDR3 protein sequence and no accompanying DNA. TCRdb, rather than the study authors, made the V and J calls. The sample table records around 20,000 distinct CDR3 sequences. Of the sample, under 8.5% falls within the top ten clones.

The donors whose samples were sequenced had carbamazepine-induced Stevens-Johnson syndrome or toxic epidermal necrolysis (CBZ-SJS/TEN). Peripheral blood repertoires came from CBZ-SJS/TEN patients of Han Chinese (roughly 5) and European (about 6) origin. To search for drug-specific clonotypes, the T cell receptor repertoires of patients with drug-induced severe cutaneous adverse reactions were profiled by next-generation sequencing. The RNA source was either peripheral blood mononuclear cells or blister cells from skin lesions. About this clonotype: The target of this receptor is not known.

The CDR3, from cysteine to phenylalanine, totals 13 residues. The DNA sequence is not available. As encoded in the germline V gene, CDR1 is SGHTA while CDR2 is FQGTGA. This clonotype originated in a human donor with toxic epidermal necrolysis, a severe cutaneous drug reaction. The sample consisted of PBMCs. Here the chain combines TRBV7-3 and TRBJ2-5. The CDR3 loop reads CASSLSPEQTQYF.